This T cell receptor beta chain emerged from a study of metastatic and nonmetastatic thyroid tumors (dated by TCRdb to the early 2020s). Study-level background: The researchers compared repertoires between peripheral blood samples and tumor or nodule tissue samples from patients with malignant or benign thyroid disease. Summary of the overall study and its limitations: In both blood and tumor samples, TCR beta diversity was reported to be significantly higher in malignant tumors than in benign nodules.

None of the patients had been given any treatment before thyroid surgery. Using T-cell receptor beta sequencing, the researchers looked back retrospectively at clinical samples from patients, gathered between about 2011 and 2018. This clone was recorded many times. The antigen it recognizes is unknown. No quality values exist for individual bases; no much larger clone is one base distant. The CDR3 runs 14 amino acids, cysteine and phenylalanine included. Only the CDR3 portion is preserved as DNA: 42 bases, with reading frame beginning at the first base. Trimming costs V 3 bases and J 4 bases, and their ends lie 11 bases apart. The germline V gene supplies CDR1 SGDLS and CDR2 YYNGEE. Preparation of the library involved PCR. TCRdb records Illumina HiSeq 4000 as the sequencer. High-throughput sequencing was used to profile the CDR3 region of the TCR beta-chain in every patient. The paper's data handling went like this. A classifier to discriminate distant-metastatic papillary thyroid cancer patients was built from CDR3 differences across clinicopathological groups. The Shannon index was used to measure repertoire diversity, and the Morisita-Horn index was used to measure how similar tumor and blood repertoires were. TCRdb itself trimmed the public reads at Q25 with fastp, ran MiXCR and retained productive beta chains. The V and J calls follow TCRdb's processing rather than the paper's. Here the sample has around 30,000 clones; less than 14% occur a single time. The top ten clonotypes cover more than 15% of the sample.

The sample consisted of blood. The receptor was derived from a female donor with papillary thyroid cancer or a benign thyroid nodule (not recorded which). Some clones in this sample may be carry-over from other donors' samples. The chain uses TRBV9 and TRBJ2-1; D gene: possibly TRBD2, on 5 matching bases. The CDR3 region has the sequence CASSADSGYNEQFF. The nucleotide sequence reads as follows: TGTGCCAGCAGCGCAGACTCGGGGTACAATGAGCAGTTCTTC.